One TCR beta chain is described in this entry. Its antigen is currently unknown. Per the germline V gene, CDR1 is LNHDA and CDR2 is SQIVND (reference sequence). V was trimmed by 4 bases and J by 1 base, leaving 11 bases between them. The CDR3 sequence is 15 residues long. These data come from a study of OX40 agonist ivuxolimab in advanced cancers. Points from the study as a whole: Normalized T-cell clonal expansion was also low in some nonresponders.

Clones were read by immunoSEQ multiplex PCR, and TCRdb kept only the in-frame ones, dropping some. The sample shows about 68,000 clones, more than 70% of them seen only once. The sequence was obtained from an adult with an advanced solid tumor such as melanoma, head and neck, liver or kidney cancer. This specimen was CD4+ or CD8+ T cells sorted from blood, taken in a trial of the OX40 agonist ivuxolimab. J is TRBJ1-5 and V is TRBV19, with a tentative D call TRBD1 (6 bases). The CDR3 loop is CASSRSGTSNQPQHF. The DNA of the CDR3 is TGTGCCAGTAGTAGGAGCGGGACAAGCAATCAGCCCCAGCATTTT.